Shown below are 12 T cell receptor beta chains from a single sample sequenced in a study of blood T cell repertoires in COVID-19. The table came from immunoSEQ multiplex PCR; TCRdb's copy has only in-frame clones and leaves some out. The sample holds tens of thousands of clones, roughly 80% seen once. The sequencing sample was made of peripheral blood. The receptors stem from a woman of 80 years or more with acute or convalescent COVID-19.

This clone was detected only a few times. This chain joins TRBV6-6 and TRBJ1-1, with D hard to call. The CDR3 consists of 14 residues. Per the germline V gene, CDR1 is MNHNY and CDR2 is SVGAGI (reference sequence). Trimming stripped 3 bases from V and 3 bases from J, with 11 bases between. CDR3 residues: CASSYPGKDTEAFF. The CDR3, as DNA: TGTGCCAGCAGTTATCCGGGTAAGGACACTGAAGCTTTCTTT.

The V call is TRBV7-2, the J call TRBJ1-5, with D perhaps matching TRBD1 (5 bases). Germline-derived CDR1 and CDR2 are SGHTA and FQGNSA. V shed 9 bases and J shed 4 bases, with 13 bases lying between them. There are 13 residues in the CDR3. This CDR3 reads CASSAQVNQPQHF. In DNA form, the CDR3 reads TGTGCCAGTTCCGCACAGGTGAATCAGCCCCAGCATTTT.

V usage is TRBV27 and J usage is TRBJ2-1; 8 nucleotides agree with TRBD1. CDR3 length equals 13 residues. Per germline, CDR1 MNHEY and CDR2 SMNVEV (reference sequence). J was trimmed by 10 bases and V by 5 bases; bases with no gene match: 7. The CDR3 nucleotides read TGTGCCAGCAGTCTTACAGGGGGGTGGGAGCAGTTCTTC. This encodes CASSLTGGWEQFF.

The chain couples TRBV7-9 to TRBJ2-2, with 7 bases fitting TRBD1. The CDR3 runs to 14 residues. Germline values: CDR1 SEHNR, CDR2 FQNEAQ (reference sequence). V was clipped by 2 bases and J by 5 bases; unmatched bases: 2. For the CDR3, the DNA is TGTGCCAGCAGCTTAAGGGGGCTGACCGGGGAGCTGTTTTTT. As protein: CASSLRGLTGELFF.

The chain is built from TRBV9 and TRBJ2-7, with TRBD2 identical over 10 bases. CDR1 is SGDLS, CDR2 YYNGEE, per germline. Trimming at V came to 0 bases and at J to 4 bases, leaving 1 base not matched to a gene. This CDR3 comprises 14 residues. The CDR3 DNA reads as TGTGCCAGCAGCGTAGGGACTAGCGGTTACGAGCAGTACTTC. Translated, it gives CASSVGTSGYEQYF.

This rearrangement joins TRBV2 to TRBJ1-5, with a weak D call TRBD1 (5 bases). Germline loops: CDR1 SNHLY, CDR2 FYNNEI. With 7 bases removed from V and 7 bases from J, the gap between germline ends came to 14 bases. This CDR3 has 13 residues. The DNA for the CDR3 is TGTGCCAGCAAACTGGGGTGGACACAGCCCCAGCATTTT. Residues: CASKLGWTQPQHF. The variable domain in full, with the rest retrieved from reference TRBV2 and TRBJ1-5, is EPEVTQTPSHQVTQMGQEVILRCVPISNHLYFYWYRQILGQKVEFLVSFYNNEISEKSEIFDDQFSVERPDGSNFTLKIRSTKLEDSAMYFCASKLGWTQPQHFGDGTRLSIL.

The chain uses TRBV11-2 and TRBJ1-2, with D maybe TRBD1 (5 bases). Germline-derived CDR1 and CDR2 are SGHAT and FQNNGV. Trimming took off 0 bases at V and 4 bases at J, with 6 bases between the two ends. This CDR3 is 13 amino acids long. CDR3 nucleotide sequence: TGTGCCAGCAGCTTAGATAGGGGCTATGGCTACACCTTC. It is translated as CASSLDRGYGYTF.

The chain is built from TRBV5-1 and TRBJ2-7, with 8 bases fitting TRBD2. Trimming took 0 bases from V and 2 from J; bases not matched to a gene: 4. Germline V gives CDR1 SGHRS, CDR2 YFSETQ. The CDR3 is 15 amino acids. The DNA of the CDR3 is TGCGCCAGCAGCTTGGCCGCACTAGCGGCCTACGAGCAGTACTTC. Protein: CASSLAALAAYEQYF.

The chain joins TRBV5-4 to TRBJ2-5; 11 positions agree with TRBD2. J lost 3 bases, V lost 0 bases, and 1 base had no gene match. CDR1 is SGHNT and CDR2 is YYREEE in the germline V gene (reference sequence). The CDR3 runs 15 residues. CDR3 nucleotides: TGTGCCAGCAGCTTGGGGGGACTAGCGGAAGAGACCCAGTACTTC. Residues: CASSLGGLAEETQYF.

This clone was seen a handful of times. The chain employs TRBV7-9 and TRBJ2-2; TRBD2 matches at 10 bases. There are 15 residues in the CDR3. The trim removed 6 bases at V and 6 bases at J, leaving 7 bases unmatched. Germline CDR1 is SEHNR and CDR2 is FQNEAQ (reference sequence). CDR3 sequence: CASRLAGRTAGELFF. The DNA of the CDR3 is TGTGCCAGCAGACTAGCGGGGCGAACCGCCGGGGAGCTGTTTTTT.

The chain combines TRBV5-4 with TRBJ2-1, with a tentative D call TRBD1 (5 bases). This CDR3 comprises 15 residues. CDR1 and CDR2 (germline): SGHNT, YYREEE (reference sequence). V gave up 0 bases and J gave up 6 bases, with 13 bases separating them. CDR3 protein: CASSLGGFNANEQFF. CDR3 in DNA: TGTGCCAGCAGCTTGGGGGGCTTTAACGCCAATGAGCAGTTCTTC.

The chain is built from TRBV10-1 and TRBJ2-5, with a tentative D call TRBD2 (6 bases). The V and J ends lost 3 bases and 5 bases respectively, with 10 bases between them. The CDR3 is 13 residues long. Per germline, CDR1 WNHNN and CDR2 SYGVQD (reference sequence). CDR3 coding DNA: TGCGCCAGCAGTGAATCGGGGGTTGAGACCCAGTACTTC. Its protein product is CASSESGVETQYF.